These 16 T cell receptor beta chains were sequenced from one sample in a study of T-cell reconstitution after alpha-beta-depleted transplantation in children. A TCRbeta library incorporating unique molecular identifiers was prepared. Using its own MiXCR run on the PCR reads, TCRdb lists one record per CDR3 protein. The sample lists roughly 500,000 distinct CDR3 sequences, approximately 29% seen once, with more than 2% in the top ten. Sequencing was performed on PBMCs from the stem cell graft donor, taken from the stem cell graft. The receptors were gathered from a human donor who donated a stem cell graft to a child with aplastic anemia.

There are a few counts of this clonotype. The V call is TRBV20-1, the J call TRBJ2-6, with unresolved D. The V and J ends lost 8 bases and 0 bases respectively, with 8 bases between them. The CDR3 runs to 13 residues. CDR1 and CDR2 (germline): DFQATT, SNEGSKA (reference sequence). The chain's CDR3 is CSIRRSGANVLTF. DNA of the CDR3: TGCAGTATCAGGCGCTCTGGGGCCAACGTCCTGACTTTC.

The chain employs TRBV5-4 and TRBJ1-3, with a possible D match to TRBD1 (5 bases). The CDR3 totals 16 residues. The germline CDR1 and CDR2 sequences are SGHNT and YYREEE (reference sequence). V lost 2 bases and J 4 bases, leaving 16 bases between the germline ends. The CDR3 DNA follows: TGTGCCAGCAGCTTACGGCAGGGATCTTCCGGAAACACCATATATTTT. This encodes CASSLRQGSSGNTIYF. Looking up the rest from reference TRBV5-4 and TRBJ1-3 gives the full variable domain: ETGVTQSPTHLIKTRGQQVTLRCSSQSGHNTVSWYQQALGQGPQFIFQYYREEENGRGNFPPRFSGLQFPNYSSELNVNALELDDSALYLCASSLRQGSSGNTIYFGEGSWLTVV.

This rearrangement joins TRBV7-9 to TRBJ2-6; D is uncertain. V was clipped by 8 bases and J by 0 bases, with 14 bases between them. Per germline, CDR1 SEHNR and CDR2 FQNEAQ (reference sequence). The CDR3 extends over 16 amino acids. The CDR3 loop is CASSGPTSSGANVLTF. The DNA of the CDR3 is TGTGCCAGCTCCGGGCCAACCTCCTCTGGGGCCAACGTCCTGACTTTC. The variable domain in full, completed from reference TRBV7-9 and TRBJ2-6, reads DTGVSQNPRHKITKRGQNVTFRCDPISEHNRLYWYRQTLGQGPEFLTYFQNEAQLEKSRLLSDRFSAERPKGSFSTLEIQRTEQGDSAMYLCASSGPTSSGANVLTFGAGSRLTVL.

The chain recombines TRBV6-2 or TRBV6-3 with TRBJ2-7; D not resolved. CDR3 length: 11 residues. The ends were cut back, 10 bases at V and 2 bases at J, with 9 bases in the middle. The germline gives CDR1 MNHEY, CDR2 SVGEGT. DNA for the CDR3: TGTGCCATCAAGGGTCCCTACGAGCAGTACTTC. Translating it yields CAIKGPYEQYF.

V is TRBV29-1 and J is TRBJ2-7; D call uncertain. The germline V gene encodes CDR1 SQVTM and CDR2 ANQGSEA. Trimming left V 2 bases short and J 0 bases short, with 11 bases between. The CDR3 length is 14 residues. DNA of the CDR3: TGCAGCGTTGAATTCGGATCTCGCTCCTACGAGCAGTACTTC. Translated, it gives CSVEFGSRSYEQYF.

This clonotype was observed a few times. The CDR3 region is CASSLREQGGGYTF. For the CDR3, the DNA is TGTGCCAGCAGTTTGAGGGAACAGGGAGGCGGCTACACCTTC. The genes are TRBV12-3 or TRBV12-4 and TRBJ1-2, with D perhaps matching TRBD1 (6 bases). The germline V and J ends were trimmed by 3 bases and 8 bases, with 16 bases remaining between them. This CDR3 has 14 residues.

This clonotype was counted a few times. This rearrangement joins TRBV7-9 to TRBJ2-1; the D is unclear. CDR1 is SEHNR and CDR2 is FQNEAQ in the germline V gene (reference sequence). The CDR3 totals 15 residues. The ends were cut back, 5 bases at V and 4 bases at J, with 15 bases in the middle. CDR3 amino acids: CASSRWVGMYNEQFF. The CDR3 DNA is TGTGCCAGCAGCCGGTGGGTGGGGATGTACAATGAGCAGTTCTTC.

Comment on this clonotype: Since a much larger clone is just one base distant, this may be a read error. The chain is built from TRBV29-1 and TRBJ2-3; D ambiguous. The CDR3 sequence is 10 residues long. V was cut by 3 bases and J by 3 bases, with 1 base left in between. Per germline, CDR1 SQVTM and CDR2 ANQGSEA. The CDR3 loop reads CSVETDTQYF. The CDR3 DNA reads as TGCAGCGTTGAGACAGATACGCAGTATTTT.

The sample holds a few counts of this clonotype. V gene TRBV19 combines with J gene TRBJ1-1; tentatively, D is TRBD1 (5 bases). The V end lost 2 bases, the J end lost 1 base, and 5 bases lay between the germline ends. Germline-derived CDR1 and CDR2 are LNHDA and SQIVND (reference sequence). The CDR3 runs 13 residues. Here the CDR3 DNA reads TGTGCCAGTAGTATAACAGGGAACACTGAAGCTTTCTTT. This codes for CASSITGNTEAFF.

This clonotype was counted only a few times. The chain links TRBV24-1 to TRBJ2-1; weak D call: TRBD1 (5 bases). Trimming pared 0 bases from V and 4 bases from J, leaving 9 bases between. Germline V CDR1 and CDR2: KGHDR, SFDVKD. The CDR3 extends over 15 amino acids. CDR3 amino acids: CATSDLNQGYNEQFF. The DNA for the CDR3 is TGTGCCACCAGTGATTTGAATCAGGGATACAATGAGCAGTTCTTC.

The chain combines TRBV20-1 with TRBJ2-1, with D uncertain. CDR3 length equals 14 residues. V was shortened by 1 base and J by 0 bases, with 7 bases between the two germline ends. CDR1 is DFQATT and CDR2 is SNEGSKA in the germline V gene (reference sequence). CDR3 nucleotide sequence: TGCAGTGCTAGAGGCGTTAGCTCCTACAATGAGCAGTTCTTC. It yields the protein CSARGVSSYNEQFF.

The genes are TRBV30 and TRBJ1-1; 8 bases map to TRBD1. Germline-derived CDR1 and CDR2 are GTSNPN and SVGIG (reference sequence). This CDR3 comprises 13 residues. V gave up 1 base and J gave up 10 bases; unmatched junction bases: 8. CDR3 bases: TGTGCCTGGAGTGCGGACAGGGACAAGGGAGCTTTCTTT. This codes for CAWSADRDKGAFF.

The chain links TRBV7-8 to TRBJ2-1, with a possible D match to TRBD2 (5 bases). Trimming stripped 5 bases from V and 5 bases from J, with 13 bases between. Germline-derived CDR1 and CDR2 are SGHVS and FQNEAQ. CDR3 length: 14 amino acids. This chain's CDR3 is CASSLQRTDNEQFF. The CDR3, as DNA: TGTGCCAGCAGCCTTCAGCGGACCGACAATGAGCAGTTCTTC. Using reference TRBV7-8 and TRBJ2-1 for the parts outside the CDR3, the full variable domain is GAGVSQSPRYKVAKRGQDVALRCDPISGHVSLFWYQQALGQGPEFLTYFQNEAQLDKSGLPSDRFFAERPEGSVSTLKIQRTQQEDSAVYLCASSLQRTDNEQFFGPGTRLTVL.

This chain uses TRBV20-1 with TRBJ2-2; 9 nucleotides agree with TRBD2. This CDR3 is 16 amino acids long. Germline values: CDR1 DFQATT, CDR2 SNEGSKA (reference sequence). Trimming took 0 bases from V and 0 from J; bases not matched to a gene: 2. As DNA, the CDR3 is TGCAGTGCTAGAGATGGCGGGAGGGCGAACACCGGGGAGCTGTTTTTT. This gives the protein CSARDGGRANTGELFF.

This clonotype was seen once. The chain carries TRBV19 and TRBJ2-1, with 9 bases aligning to TRBD1. From germline, CDR1 is LNHDA and CDR2 SQIVND (reference sequence). V gave up 3 bases and J gave up 7 bases; unmatched junction bases: 7. The CDR3 has 15 residues. CDR3 amino acids: CASSIWDRVMNEQFF. The CDR3 DNA reads as TGTGCCAGTAGTATTTGGGACAGGGTGATGAATGAGCAGTTCTTC.

This sequence joins TRBV6-2 or TRBV6-3 and TRBJ2-7; 14 bases map to TRBD2. The CDR3 is made up of 16 amino acids. CDR1 is MNHEY and CDR2 is SVGEGT in the germline V gene. V trimming: 5 bases; J trimming: 3 bases; junction bases outside the gene matches: 6. The chain's CDR3 is CASSLHGTSGSYEQYV. In DNA, the CDR3 is TGTGCCAGCAGTCTACACGGGACTAGCGGGAGCTACGAGCAGTACGTC.